One and the same sample provided the 26 T cell receptor beta chains below, sequenced in a study of cytomegalovirus exposure and HLA in healthy donors. Amplification used 60 Vbeta primers and 13 Jbeta primers. Method: immunoSEQ multiplex PCR; TCRdb's copy keeps in-frame clones and lacks some. The sample totals about 67,000 clones. The sample was PBMCs. Receptors were obtained from a woman between 25 and 40 years old in good health and CMV-seronegative.

The V call is TRBV9, the J call TRBJ2-5, with 7 bases that match TRBD2. Germline V lookup: CDR1 SGDLS, CDR2 YYNGEE. CDR3 length: 13 residues. Trimming cost V 3 bases and J 3 bases; bases outside gene matches: 2. CDR3 DNA: TGTGCCAGCAGCGACGGGACTAAAGAGACCCAGTACTTC. Protein product: CASSDGTKETQYF.

The V gene is TRBV2, the J gene TRBJ1-2, with 9 positions matching TRBD1. The CDR3 has 13 residues. Germline V gene lookup returns CDR1 SNHLY and CDR2 FYNNEI. Germline trimming cut 4 bases from V and 8 bases from J; bases unmatched to any gene: 5. The chain's CDR3 is CASSADRGNGYTF. In nucleotides, the CDR3 is TGTGCCAGCAGTGCAGACAGGGGGAACGGCTACACCTTC.

The CDR3 is CASSLGSVHNEQFF. The CDR3 region has the DNA TGCGCCAGCAGCTTGGGAAGCGTCCACAATGAGCAGTTCTTC. The chain recombines TRBV5-1 with TRBJ2-1; D uncertain. Looked up from germline, CDR1 is SGHRS and CDR2 is YFSETQ. V gave up 0 bases and J gave up 5 bases, with 9 bases separating them. CDR3 length: 14 residues.

The chain links TRBV14 to TRBJ2-3; 7 bases are shared with TRBD1. The CDR3 runs to 16 residues. Germline CDR1 and CDR2: SGHDN and FVKESK. Germline trimming cut 5 bases from V and 1 base from J; bases unmatched to any gene: 9. The CDR3 nucleotides are TGTGCCAGCAGCGACCGGGACAGATACGGCACAGATACGCAGTATTTT. Amino acids: CASSDRDRYGTDTQYF. Full variable domain (remainder filled in from reference TRBV14 and TRBJ2-3): EAGVTQFPSHSVIEKGQTVTLRCDPISGHDNLYWYRRVMGKEIKFLLHFVKESKQDESGMPNNRFLAERTGGTYSTLKVQPAELEDSGVYFCASSDRDRYGTDTQYFGPGTRLTVL.

This chain links TRBV5-1 with TRBJ2-2, with D tentatively TRBD2 (5 bases). The germline CDR1 and CDR2 sequences are SGHRS and YFSETQ. V was cut by 4 bases and J by 6 bases, with 19 bases left in between. This CDR3 contains 16 residues. The CDR3 nucleotides read TGCGCCAGCAGCCTGTTCTTCCGGGGATCTGCCGGGGAGCTGTTTTTT. This translates into CASSLFFRGSAGELFF.

This chain uses TRBV5-1 with TRBJ2-7; D possibly corresponds to TRBD1 (5 bases). The V end was cut by 3 bases, the J end by 3 bases, with 10 bases between. The CDR3 has 13 residues. Germline loops: CDR1 SGHRS, CDR2 YFSETQ. CDR3 in amino acids: CASSSVDSYEQYF. CDR3 nucleotide sequence: TGCGCCAGCAGCTCCGTTGACAGCTACGAGCAGTACTTC. Filled out from reference TRBV5-1 and TRBJ2-7, the complete variable domain reads KAGVTQTPRYLIKTRGQQVTLSCSPISGHRSVSWYQQTPGQGLQFLFEYFSETQRNKGNFPGRFSGRQFSNSRSEMNVSTLELGDSALYLCASSSVDSYEQYFGPGTRLTVT.

The rearrangement uses TRBV20-1 and TRBJ1-1; D remains unclear. Trimming removed 6 bases from V and 7 bases from J, with 12 bases in between. CDR3 size: 11 residues. CDR1 and CDR2 from the germline V gene are DFQATT and SNEGSKA (reference sequence). The CDR3 here is CSARFSGEAFF. CDR3 DNA: TGCAGTGCCCGATTCAGTGGTGAAGCTTTCTTT.

The V and J genes are TRBV15 and TRBJ2-6, with 7 nucleotides matching TRBD1. The germline V gene encodes CDR1 LNHNV and CDR2 YYDKDF (reference sequence). The CDR3 has 15 residues. V dropped 4 bases and J dropped 4; count of bases not matched to a gene: 4. The CDR3 DNA sequence: TGTGCCACCAGCAACGGGACAGACGGGGCCAACGTCCTGACTTTC. Amino acid sequence: CATSNGTDGANVLTF.

In the case of this clone: Its ends do not fully match the called genes, so a read error is possible. This sequence joins TRBV2 and TRBJ2-2, with TRBD1 as a possible D gene (5 bases). The CDR3 sequence is 12 residues long. CDR1 and CDR2 (germline): SNHLY, FYNNEI. CDR3 in amino acids: CACRAYTGELFF. DNA for the CDR3: TGTGCCTGCAGGGCTTACACCGGGGAGCTGTTTTTT.

In terms of frequency, this clone is medium-sized. The J gene is TRBJ2-7, the V gene TRBV7-2; 7 bases map to TRBD1. CDR3 length equals 14 residues. Germline trimming cut 2 bases from V and 3 bases from J; bases unmatched to any gene: 4. The germline CDR1 and CDR2 sequences are SGHTA and FQGNSA. The CDR3 nucleotides read TGTGCCAGCAGCTTAACGACAGGGAGCTACGAGCAGTACTTC. Amino acids: CASSLTTGSYEQYF.

The chain links TRBV28 to TRBJ2-5; D may be TRBD2 (5 bases). The V end lost 8 bases, the J end lost 2 bases, and 9 bases lay between the germline ends. Germline CDR1 reads MDHEN; CDR2 reads SYDVKM. This CDR3 is built from 12 residues. CDR3 bases: TGTGCCAGCTGTAGCGAGCAAGAGACCCAGTACTTC. Encoded protein: CASCSEQETQYF.

This chain connects TRBV28 to TRBJ2-7; no reliable D call. Trimming shortened V by 6 bases and J by 3 bases, and 21 bases separated the two germline ends. Germline V gene data show CDR1 as MDHEN and CDR2 as SYDVKM. The CDR3 consists of 16 residues. CDR3 region: CASSPPSGHSYYEQYF. The DNA for the CDR3 is TGTGCCAGCAGCCCTCCAAGTGGTCACTCTTACTACGAGCAGTACTTC.

The chain employs TRBV9 and TRBJ1-3; the D is unclear. The CDR3 loop spans 13 amino acids. Germline V gives CDR1 SGDLS, CDR2 YYNGEE. V was trimmed by 4 bases and J by 0 bases, leaving 5 bases between them. The CDR3 region is CASSPRSGNTIYF. The CDR3 coding sequence is TGTGCCAGCAGCCCCCGCTCTGGAAACACCATATATTTT.

The chain uses TRBV5-1 and TRBJ2-1; the D gene is possibly TRBD2 (6 bases). Per the germline V gene, CDR1 is SGHRS and CDR2 is YFSETQ. The CDR3 totals 14 residues. V lost 1 base and J 5 bases, leaving 10 bases between the germline ends. The DNA of the CDR3 is TGCGCCAGCAGCTTGCCGAGCGGGCACAATGAGCAGTTCTTC. It specifies CASSLPSGHNEQFF. Full variable domain (remainder filled in from reference TRBV5-1 and TRBJ2-1): KAGVTQTPRYLIKTRGQQVTLSCSPISGHRSVSWYQQTPGQGLQFLFEYFSETQRNKGNFPGRFSGRQFSNSRSEMNVSTLELGDSALYLCASSLPSGHNEQFFGPGTRLTVL.

The chain combines TRBV5-5 with TRBJ2-2, with TRBD2 matching 8 bases. Trimming took 0 bases from V and 5 from J; bases not matched to a gene: 0. The CDR3 runs to 14 residues. Germline V gene data show CDR1 as SGHKS and CDR2 as YYEKEE (reference sequence). The chain's CDR3 is CASSLGGGTGELFF. The CDR3 DNA reads TGTGCCAGCAGCTTGGGCGGGGGGACCGGGGAGCTGTTTTTT.

The V and J genes are TRBV2 and TRBJ2-1; 10 bases map to TRBD2. Trimming took 8 bases from V and 11 from J; bases not matched to a gene: 9. The CDR3 consists of 13 residues. Germline V gene sequence: CDR1 SNHLY, CDR2 FYNNEI. CDR3 loop: CASDLAGVNQQFF. The CDR3 DNA follows: TGTGCCAGCGACCTAGCGGGAGTAAATCAGCAGTTCTTC. Full variable domain (remainder filled in from reference TRBV2 and TRBJ2-1): EPEVTQTPSHQVTQMGQEVILRCVPISNHLYFYWYRQILGQKVEFLVSFYNNEISEKSEIFDDQFSVERPDGSNFTLKIRSTKLEDSAMYFCASDLAGVNQQFFGPGTRLTVL.

The CDR3 here is CASNMRASGPNEQFF. In DNA form, the CDR3 reads TGTGCCAGCAACATGAGGGCTAGCGGTCCTAATGAGCAGTTCTTC. This sequence joins TRBV28 and TRBJ2-1; TRBD2 agrees at 7 bases. The V gene's germline CDR1 is MDHEN and CDR2 SYDVKM. The V and J ends lost 7 bases and 7 bases, in that order; junction bases with no gene match: 13. This CDR3 comprises 15 residues.

About this clone itself: A junction end diverges from the germline sequence, so it may reflect a read error. The V call is TRBV29-1, the J call TRBJ2-2; 8 positions agree with TRBD2. Germline loops: CDR1 SQVTM, CDR2 ANQGSEA. This CDR3 comprises 15 residues. This CDR3 reads CSGEEGRGDTGELFF. The CDR3 bases are TGCAGCGGTGAAGAGGGGCGGGGGGACACCGGGGAGCTGTTTTTT.

The rearrangement links TRBV7-2 to TRBJ1-5; TRBD1 matches 8 bases. Germline V gene sequence: CDR1 SGHTA, CDR2 FQGNSA. Trimming cost V 5 bases and J 1 base; bases outside gene matches: 4. This CDR3 region has 15 residues. CDR3 in amino acids: CASSPDRVSNQPQHF. The CDR3, as DNA: TGTGCCAGCAGCCCGGACAGGGTGAGCAATCAGCCCCAGCATTTT.

The chain employs TRBV5-4 and TRBJ2-1, with 7 bases fitting TRBD2. Germline CDR1 and CDR2: SGHNT and YYREEE (reference sequence). J gave up 8 bases and V 4 bases, and 3 bases lay outside the gene matches. The CDR3 contains 12 residues. CDR3 protein: CASSGGVDEQFF. DNA for the CDR3: TGTGCCAGCAGCGGGGGGGTCGATGAGCAGTTCTTC.

The rearrangement links TRBV6-5 to TRBJ2-7; D possibly corresponds to TRBD1 (7 bases). Looked up from germline, CDR1 is MNHEY and CDR2 is SVGAGI. V gave up 6 bases and J gave up 3 bases, with 15 bases separating them. This CDR3 comprises 14 residues. Here the CDR3 DNA reads TGTGCCAGCAGCCCCTACAGGGGAGGCTACGAGCAGTACTTC. Encoded protein: CASSPYRGGYEQYF.

This chain links TRBV19 with TRBJ2-1; D remains ambiguous. The CDR3 extends over 11 amino acids. CDR1 is LNHDA and CDR2 is SQIVND in the germline V gene (reference sequence). CDR3 nucleotide sequence: TGTGTAGTCGGCTCCTACAATGAGCAGTTCTTC. It specifies CVVGSYNEQFF.

The chain combines TRBV30 with TRBJ2-7; D may be TRBD1 (6 bases). Germline V gene data show CDR1 as GTSNPN and CDR2 as SVGIG (reference sequence). This CDR3 is 14 amino acids long. Trimming took 5 bases from V and 7 from J, leaving 21 bases between them. CDR3 sequence (DNA): TGTGCCTGGGACAAAGGGGGACCTCTGGGGGAGCAGTACTTC. Its protein is CAWDKGGPLGEQYF. Full variable domain (remainder filled in from reference TRBV30 and TRBJ2-7): SQTIHQWPATLVQPVGSPLSLECTVEGTSNPNLYWYRQAAGRGLQLLFYSVGIGQISSEVPQNLSASRPQDRQFILSSKKLLLSDSGFYLCAWDKGGPLGEQYFGPGTRLTVT.

This sequence joins TRBV28 and TRBJ2-7, with TRBD1 as a possible D gene (5 bases). Trimming pared 6 bases from V and 0 bases from J, leaving 18 bases between. Per the germline V gene, CDR1 is MDHEN and CDR2 is SYDVKM. The CDR3 covers 16 residues. In DNA, the CDR3 is TGTGCCAGCAGCCAGGTCTGGGGCTTGAGCTCCTACGAGCAGTACTTC. It is translated as CASSQVWGLSSYEQYF. The variable domain in full, with the rest retrieved from reference TRBV28 and TRBJ2-7, is DVKVTQSSRYLVKRTGEKVFLECVQDMDHENMFWYRQDPGLGLRLIYFSYDVKMKEKGDIPEGYSVSREKKERFSLILESASTNQTSMYLCASSQVWGLSSYEQYFGPGTRLTVT.

Turning to this clone: The sample holds other DNA sequences that translate to the same CDR3. The genes are TRBV18 and TRBJ2-3; 10 positions match TRBD2. This CDR3 region has 14 residues. J was trimmed by 1 base and V by 6 bases; bases with no gene match: 1. Germline values: CDR1 KGHSH, CDR2 LQKENI. The CDR3: CASSLAGGTDTQYF. The CDR3, as DNA: TGTGCCAGCTCGCTAGCGGGGGGCACAGATACGCAGTATTTT.

The chain couples TRBV7-8 to TRBJ2-4, with 12 positions matching TRBD2. Germline CDR1 and CDR2: SGHVS and FQNEAQ. The CDR3 covers 18 residues. The V and J ends lost 1 base and 0 bases, in that order; junction bases with no gene match: 4. CDR3 coding DNA: TGTGCCAGCAGCTTAGGACTAGCGGGGGAGCTAGCCAAAAACATTCAGTACTTC. Protein product: CASSLGLAGELAKNIQYF.